A selection of T cell receptor beta chains follows, all from one sample in a study of T cell responses to AZD1222 COVID-19 vaccine. Assay: immunoSEQ multiplex PCR; the TCRdb copy retains only in-frame clones and omits some. The table includes around 100,000 clones, 80% to 85% detected once. The input for sequencing was peripheral blood, taken on day 0 of AZD1222 vaccination. Receptors originate from an adult in good health. Each CDR3 is given with its conserved first and last residue. D genes are given only for firm matches. Clone size appears in some rows only: once, few, many, or a class for an expanded clone.

j_call	v_call	d_call	clone_size	cdr3_aa	cdr3_nt
TRBJ2-2	TRBV11-1	TRBD2	many	CASSLASGRAPGELFF	TGTGCCAGCAGCTTGGCCAGCGGGAGGGCCCCCGGGGAGCTGTTTTTT
TRBJ1-5	TRBV6-7	.	.	CASSPGPYSNQPQHF	TGTGCCAGCAGCCCGGGACCGTATAGCAATCAGCCCCAGCATTTT
TRBJ1-2	TRBV5-6	.	.	CASSSGVFGYTF	TGTGCCAGCAGCTCGGGTGTTTTTGGCTACACCTTC
TRBJ1-5	TRBV7-8	TRBD1	few	CASSLTGQRSNQPQHF	TGTGCCAGCAGCTTAACGGGACAGAGAAGCAATCAGCCCCAGCATTTT
TRBJ2-5	TRBV13	.	.	CASSEGETQYF	TGTGCCAGCAGCGAAGGAGAGACCCAGTACTTC
TRBJ2-7	TRBV28	TRBD1	.	CASSPGQFLSQYF	TGTGCCAGCAGTCCGGGACAGTTCCTAAGTCAGTACTTC
TRBJ2-7	TRBV7-2	TRBD2	few	CASSLAPSTSGRAQGNYEQYF	TGTGCCAGCAGCTTAGCCCCTTCCACTAGCGGGAGGGCCCAAGGTAACTACGAGCAGTACTTC
TRBJ1-2	TRBV30	.	.	CAWSVRALGGYGYTF	TGTGCCTGGAGTGTACGGGCTCTGGGGGGCTATGGCTACACCTTC
TRBJ1-5	TRBV2	.	.	CARDRQRNQPQHF	TGTGCCAGAGATCGACAGCGCAATCAGCCCCAGCATTTT
TRBJ1-4	TRBV4-1	TRBD1	.	CASRNRGPYEKLFF	TGCGCCAGTCGCAACAGGGGGCCTTATGAAAAACTGTTTTTT
TRBJ1-5	TRBV3-1/TRBV3-2	.	.	CASSQGSYQPQHF	TGTGCCAGCAGCCAAGGCAGTTATCAGCCCCAGCATTTT
TRBJ1-6	TRBV7-3	.	.	CASSLEGLNSPLHF	TGTGCCAGCAGCTTAGAGGGTTTGAATTCACCCCTCCACTTT
TRBJ1-6	TRBV7-8	.	.	CASSSAPPGSYNSPLHF	TGTGCCAGCAGCTCGGCCCCACCAGGGTCCTATAATTCACCCCTCCACTTT
TRBJ2-7	TRBV7-2	TRBD1	.	CASNYPGQTYEQYF	TGTGCCAGCAACTACCCGGGACAGACCTACGAGCAGTACTTC
TRBJ1-5	TRBV19	TRBD1	.	CASRDRAQRDQPQHF	TGTGCCAGTAGAGACAGGGCCCAAAGGGATCAGCCCCAGCATTTT
TRBJ1-2	TRBV11-2	.	.	CASSLQTGGQGYTF	TGTGCCAGCAGCCTCCAGACCGGGGGCCAAGGCTACACCTTC
TRBJ1-5	TRBV4-2	.	few	CASSTRTADNQPQHF	TGTGCCAGCAGCACCCGGACAGCAGACAATCAGCCCCAGCATTTT
TRBJ1-3	TRBV28	TRBD1	.	CASSPGGSGNTIYF	TGTGCCAGCAGTCCAGGGGGCTCTGGAAACACCATATATTTT
TRBJ2-3	TRBV25-1	TRBD2	few	CASRPPRLAGVPDTQYF	TGTGCCAGCAGGCCCCCGCGACTAGCGGGAGTGCCAGATACGCAGTATTTT
TRBJ2-7	TRBV4-1	.	.	CASSLFFYGLYEQYF	TGCGCCAGCAGTCTCTTTTTTTACGGCCTCTACGAGCAGTACTTC
TRBJ2-1	TRBV29-1	TRBD1	.	CSVKGDRGTGQFF	TGCAGCGTTAAAGGGGACAGGGGAACGGGACAGTTCTTC
TRBJ1-3	TRBV5-4	TRBD1	.	CASSLARGAGGNTIYF	TGTGCCAGCAGCTTGGCCAGGGGGGCGGGAGGAAACACCATATATTTT
TRBJ1-1	TRBV6-5	.	.	CASGELRAFF	TGTGCCAGCGGAGAATTAAGGGCTTTCTTT
TRBJ2-1	TRBV6-2/TRBV6-3	.	many	CASSPLGYNEQFF	TGTGCCAGCAGCCCCCTGGGCTACAATGAGCAGTTCTTC
TRBJ2-7	TRBV6-5	.	.	CASSYVGSSSYEQYF	TGTGCCAGCAGTTACGTAGGTTCCTCCTCCTACGAGCAGTACTTC
TRBJ1-1	TRBV5-1	.	once	CASSLLGNQNTEAFF	TGCGCCAGCAGCTTGTTGGGTAATCAGAACACTGAAGCTTTCTTT
TRBJ1-1	TRBV2	.	.	CASSRQVEAFF	TGTGCCAGCAGTCGACAGGTTGAAGCTTTCTTT
TRBJ2-7	TRBV28	.	.	CASSLNLQGPGQYF	TGTGCCAGCAGTTTAAACCTCCAGGGTCCCGGGCAGTACTTC